This T cell receptor beta chain was sequenced during a study of long-term antiretroviral therapy in people with HIV. The run of the v3.0 immunoSEQ assay was at survey level. This table comes from immunoSEQ multiplex PCR, and its TCRdb copy is limited to in-frame clones, with some not included. Of around 26,000 clones in the sample, roughly 83% are singletons; the top ten hold over 13%. Germline values: CDR1 SGHTA, CDR2 FQGNSA. The CDR3 extends over 15 amino acids. V shed 5 bases, J shed 3 bases, and the junction held 9 bases outside the gene matches. Here the sequenced sample was unsorted PBMCs, taken roughly 4.1 years after starting antiretroviral therapy. The TCR was taken from a man aged 25 to 40 with HIV. This rearrangement joins TRBV7-2 to TRBJ2-5; 7 bases align to TRBD2. CDR3 DNA sequence: TGTGCCAGCAGCCAAAACCAAGGGAGGGAAGAGACCCAGTACTTC. It is translated as CASSQNQGREETQYF.